Below, one T cell receptor beta chain is given with its context. Its antigen is unknown. This record comes from a study of cytomegalovirus exposure and HLA in healthy donors. Study findings and constraints: The CMV antigen specificity of a few CMV-associated chains was confirmed through in vitro analysis. Some TCR beta chains (roughly 150 of them) were listed as cytomegalovirus-associated. Clusters of TCRs from the first cohort tended to co-occur in the 100 to 150 validation repertoires (as a later analysis found).

Using immunoSEQ multiplex PCR, the repertoire was profiled, and TCRdb retains in-frame clones only, with some absent. The repertoire holds under 200,000 clones, 95% to 96% seen once, with 0.8% to 1% in the top ten. There are 17 residues in the CDR3. Germline assignment: CDR1 SGHDT and CDR2 YYEEEE. Germline trimming cut 3 bases from V and 5 bases from J; bases unmatched to any gene: 13. Sequencing input: PBMCs. The receptor's source is a woman younger than 30 in good health and CMV-seronegative. The chain carries TRBV5-6 and TRBJ1-3; TRBD1 matches 8 bases. The CDR3: CASSSESVRGLRNTIYF. The CDR3 nucleotides read TGTGCCAGCAGCTCCGAAAGTGTCAGGGGGCTTAGAAACACCATATATTTT.